The 30 T cell receptor beta chains reported below all come from one sample, sequenced in a study of lymphopenia after photon versus proton radiotherapy. Using immunoSEQ multiplex PCR, the repertoire was profiled, and TCRdb retains in-frame clones only, with some absent. The sample includes 75,000 or so clones, around 88% of them seen just once. This sample comprised peripheral blood, obtained from a patient treated with proton-based radiotherapy. Receptors were obtained from a man in his 60s with pancreatic cancer.

The CDR3 DNA is TGTGCCAGCAGCTTGGGCAGTACAATTGCAACTAATGAAAAACTGTTTTTT. Translated, it gives CASSLGSTIATNEKLFF. The chain carries TRBV7-9 and TRBJ1-4, with unresolved D. This CDR3 region has 17 residues. Deletions cut 3 bases from V and 0 bases from J, with 14 bases between. CDR1 is SEHNR and CDR2 is FQNEAQ in the germline V gene (reference sequence).

This chain uses TRBV30 with TRBJ1-5; TRBD1 is a possible D gene (6 bases). The CDR3 sequence is 13 residues long. V was clipped by 1 base and J by 5 bases, with 9 bases between them. Germline CDR1 and CDR2: GTSNPN and SVGIG (reference sequence). The CDR3 coding sequence is TGTGCCTGGAGTGCAGGGGTCGATCAGCCCCAGCATTTT. Translating it yields CAWSAGVDQPQHF. The whole variable domain, remainder taken from reference TRBV30 and TRBJ1-5, is SQTIHQWPATLVQPVGSPLSLECTVEGTSNPNLYWYRQAAGRGLQLLFYSVGIGQISSEVPQNLSASRPQDRQFILSSKKLLLSDSGFYLCAWSAGVDQPQHFGDGTRLSIL.

This chain joins TRBV5-1 and TRBJ1-1; D is unresolved. Deletions cut 4 bases from V and 1 base from J, with 11 bases between. Germline assignment: CDR1 SGHRS and CDR2 YFSETQ. This CDR3 is 14 amino acids long. Written as DNA, the CDR3 is TGCGCCAGCAGCAGGGTTAGTGGGAACACTGAAGCTTTCTTT. Residues: CASSRVSGNTEAFF.

This clone was seen only a few times. The chain's CDR3 is CASSSRGLNEKLFF. The CDR3 DNA reads TGTGCCAGCAGTTCTAGGGGGCTTAATGAAAAACTGTTTTTT. The chain employs TRBV6-6 and TRBJ1-4; TRBD1 matches 7 bases. The CDR3 extends over 14 amino acids. CDR1 and CDR2 from the germline V gene are MNHNY and SVGAGI (reference sequence). After removal of 4 bases from V and 4 bases from J, the junction contained 3 bases not matched to a gene.

The gene calls are TRBV11-2 and TRBJ2-1, with 7 bases fitting TRBD2. The CDR3 runs 14 residues. V lost 8 bases, J lost 7 bases, and 11 bases stayed unmatched. The germline V gene has CDR1 SGHAT and CDR2 FQNNGV. The CDR3 here is CASRRIAGRNEQFF. CDR3 nucleotides: TGTGCCAGCCGTCGGATAGCGGGTAGGAATGAGCAGTTCTTC. Supplemented by reference TRBV11-2 and TRBJ2-1, the full variable domain reads EAGVAQSPRYKIIEKRQSVAFWCNPISGHATLYWYQQILGQGPKLLIQFQNNGVVDDSQLPKDRFSAERLKGVDSTLKIQPAKLEDSAVYLCASRRIAGRNEQFFGPGTRLTVL.

The chain is built from TRBV28 and TRBJ1-2; possible D gene TRBD1, 5 bases. V was clipped by 7 bases and J by 5 bases, with 20 bases between them. CDR1 MDHEN and CDR2 SYDVKM come from the germline V gene. The CDR3 consists of 15 residues. CDR3 region: CASTRSGQRSYGYTF. The CDR3 DNA reads as TGTGCCAGCACTAGATCGGGGCAGCGGAGTTATGGCTACACCTTC.

The chain is built from TRBV28 and TRBJ2-2, with no clear D. Trimming cost V 2 bases and J 4 bases, with 8 bases left between them. Germline CDR1 is MDHEN and CDR2 is SYDVKM. There are 14 residues in the CDR3. This chain's CDR3 is CASSLVAPTGELFF. Here the CDR3 DNA reads TGTGCCAGCAGTTTAGTAGCCCCCACCGGGGAGCTGTTTTTT.

This chain connects TRBV6-5 to TRBJ1-3; D remains unclear. The CDR3 length is 15 residues. The germline V gene has CDR1 MNHEY and CDR2 SVGAGI. Trimming took off 2 bases at V and 1 base at J, with 9 bases between the two ends. CDR3 DNA sequence: TGTGCCAGCAGTTACGCAGGCTTATCTGGAAACACCATATATTTT. This codes for CASSYAGLSGNTIYF.

The sample holds one count of this clone. V gene TRBV7-2 combines with J gene TRBJ1-5, with TRBD1 matching 7 bases. V shed 1 base and J 1 base; nucleotides not matched to a gene: 7. The germline CDR1 and CDR2 sequences are SGHTA and FQGNSA. The CDR3 has 17 amino acids. CDR3 in amino acids: CASSLGPGRGSNQPQHF. The CDR3 DNA is TGTGCCAGCAGCTTAGGGCCAGGCAGGGGGAGCAATCAGCCCCAGCATTTT.

The V and J genes are TRBV5-4 and TRBJ2-1, with D hard to call. There are 11 residues in the CDR3. The V gene's germline CDR1 is SGHNT and CDR2 YYREEE (reference sequence). Trimming stripped 0 bases from V and 10 bases from J, with 5 bases between. The CDR3 coding sequence is TGTGCCAGCAGCTTGGGGCGGGAGCAGTTCTTC. It specifies CASSLGREQFF. The whole variable domain, filled in from reference TRBV5-4 and TRBJ2-1, reads ETGVTQSPTHLIKTRGQQVTLRCSSQSGHNTVSWYQQALGQGPQFIFQYYREEENGRGNFPPRFSGLQFPNYSSELNVNALELDDSALYLCASSLGREQFFGPGTRLTVL.

The chain joins TRBV2 to TRBJ2-5; TRBD1 agrees at 8 bases. Germline values: CDR1 SNHLY, CDR2 FYNNEI. The trim removed 7 bases at V and 1 base at J, leaving 11 bases unmatched. This CDR3 spans 16 amino acids. CDR3 sequence (DNA): TGTGCCAGCAAGGACAGGGCGAGGGGGAGCCAAGAGACCCAGTACTTC. Translating gives CASKDRARGSQETQYF.

The gene calls are TRBV4-2 and TRBJ2-2, with D perhaps TRBD1 (5 bases). This CDR3 has 16 amino acids. V was trimmed by 0 bases and J by 7 bases, leaving 15 bases between them. Germline lookup yields CDR1 LGHNA and CDR2 YNFKEQ. The CDR3 sequence: CASSQDRQGLGGELFF. CDR3 DNA: TGTGCCAGCAGCCAAGATCGTCAGGGCCTCGGCGGGGAGCTGTTTTTT.

This chain joins TRBV18 and TRBJ2-3; D is possibly TRBD2 (5 bases). CDR3 length: 14 amino acids. Germline lookup yields CDR1 KGHSH and CDR2 LQKENI. V was shortened by 6 bases and J by 8 bases, with 18 bases between the two germline ends. DNA for the CDR3: TGTGCCAGCTCCCAATTTAACGAGGGTGGTACGCAGTATTTT. Translating gives CASSQFNEGGTQYF.

The chain has TRBV29-1 and TRBJ2-1, with 14 bases that match TRBD2. Per the germline V gene, CDR1 is SQVTM and CDR2 is ANQGSEA. V dropped 4 bases and J dropped 6; count of bases not matched to a gene: 2. The CDR3 loop spans 14 amino acids. DNA for the CDR3: TGCAGCGTTGCAGGACTAGCGGGAGGCAATGAGCAGTTCTTC. It translates to CSVAGLAGGNEQFF.

This chain joins TRBV28 and TRBJ1-2; 7 bases agree with TRBD1. The germline CDR1 and CDR2 sequences are MDHEN and SYDVKM. After removal of 5 bases from V and 5 bases from J, the junction contained 2 bases not matched to a gene. The CDR3 length is 12 residues. The CDR3 sequence: CASSRQGYGYTF. CDR3 in DNA: TGTGCCAGCAGTCGACAGGGTTATGGCTACACCTTC.

This clone came up once. The chain recombines TRBV7-2 with TRBJ1-1; possibly TRBD1 for D (6 bases). Germline V gene lookup returns CDR1 SGHTA and CDR2 FQGNSA. V lost 8 bases, J lost 3 bases, and 16 bases lay in between. The CDR3 runs 14 residues. The CDR3 DNA follows: TGTGCCAGCTCAAGGGGCAGGGGCCACACTGAAGCTTTCTTT. This codes for CASSRGRGHTEAFF.

The chain recombines TRBV5-1 with TRBJ2-6; D may be TRBD2 (5 bases). This CDR3 is 16 amino acids long. V gave up 0 bases and J gave up 2 bases, with 9 bases separating them. Germline CDR1 and CDR2: SGHRS and YFSETQ. DNA of the CDR3: TGCGCCAGCAGCTTGGGCGGGCTAGCTGGGGCCAACGTCCTGACTTTC. Translating gives CASSLGGLAGANVLTF.

This clone showed up just a few times. The CDR3 here is CASSGLAGGQFF. CDR3 in DNA: TGTGCCAGCAGCGGACTAGCGGGAGGGCAGTTCTTC. The chain is built from TRBV9 and TRBJ2-1; 13 bases agree with TRBD2. The V and J ends lost 3 bases and 12 bases, in that order; junction bases with no gene match: 0. The CDR3 has 12 amino acids. Per the germline V gene, CDR1 is SGDLS and CDR2 is YYNGEE.

This chain joins TRBV10-1 and TRBJ2-2; D uncertain. V lost 5 bases, J lost 0 bases, and 4 bases lay in between. CDR1 WNHNN and CDR2 SYGVQD come from the germline V gene (reference sequence). The CDR3 contains 13 residues. The CDR3 DNA reads TGCGCCAGCAGTCTCTCGAACACCGGGGAGCTGTTTTTT. As protein: CASSLSNTGELFF.

This rearrangement joins TRBV27 to TRBJ2-5, with D possibly matching TRBD1 (5 bases). V lost 0 bases to trimming and J lost 1 base, with 9 bases between them. Germline lookup yields CDR1 MNHEY and CDR2 SMNVEV (reference sequence). This CDR3 is 15 amino acids long. CDR3 loop: CASSLSATAQETQYF. CDR3 bases: TGTGCCAGCAGTTTATCGGCGACAGCCCAAGAGACCCAGTACTTC.

This chain joins TRBV7-2 and TRBJ2-1; D gene unclear. From germline, CDR1 is SGHTA and CDR2 FQGNSA. Trimming removed 1 base at V and 8 bases at J, with 15 bases between. The CDR3 totals 15 residues. CDR3 DNA: TGTGCCAGCAGCTTAGGGCTAGGCTTCTTTGATGAGCAGTTCTTC. The encoded protein is CASSLGLGFFDEQFF.

The chain uses TRBV10-2 and TRBJ2-4; TRBD1 is a possible D gene (5 bases). This CDR3 spans 13 amino acids. Trimming removed 6 bases from V and 8 bases from J, with 14 bases in between. CDR1 is WSHSY, CDR2 SAAADI, per germline. CDR3 sequence (DNA): TGCGCCAGCAGCATAAGTACAGGCGACATTCAGTACTTC. Its translation: CASSISTGDIQYF.

The J gene is TRBJ2-1, the V gene TRBV28; no definite D call. Germline V gives CDR1 MDHEN, CDR2 SYDVKM. The CDR3 is 13 amino acids. Trimming took 6 bases from V and 6 from J, leaving 12 bases between them. The CDR3 protein is CASRTFGGNEQFF. The CDR3, as DNA: TGTGCCAGCAGGACCTTCGGCGGCAATGAGCAGTTCTTC.

V and J are TRBV7-2 and TRBJ1-1, with 7 bases fitting TRBD1. CDR1 is SGHTA and CDR2 is FQGNSA in the germline V gene. Losses at the gene ends were 2 bases for V and 0 bases for J; bases not matched to a gene: 6. This CDR3 is built from 16 residues. In DNA, the CDR3 is TGTGCCAGCAGCTTACACAGGGGCCGGATGAACACTGAAGCTTTCTTT. This translates into CASSLHRGRMNTEAFF.

The rearrangement links TRBV6-5 to TRBJ1-1; D not certain. V shed 4 bases and J shed 5 bases, with 5 bases lying between them. The length of the CDR3 is 11 residues. Germline V gives CDR1 MNHEY, CDR2 SVGAGI. The CDR3 DNA reads TGTGCCAGCAGTTCCCATACTGAAGCTTTCTTT. Protein: CASSSHTEAFF.

The rearrangement joins TRBV5-1 to TRBJ2-2; TRBD1 might be the D (6 bases). The CDR3 consists of 17 residues. CDR1 and CDR2 (germline): SGHRS, YFSETQ. V gave up 1 base and J gave up 4 bases, with 17 bases separating them. CDR3 coding DNA: TGCGCCAGCAGCTTGTTAGGGGCAGGGGAAGGCACCGGGGAGCTGTTTTTT. Translation: CASSLLGAGEGTGELFF.

The chain carries TRBV18 and TRBJ2-4; the match to TRBD2 covers 11 bases. Germline CDR1 reads KGHSH; CDR2 reads LQKENI. V trimming: 0 bases; J trimming: 2 bases; junction bases outside the gene matches: 12. This CDR3 comprises 20 residues. The CDR3 DNA reads as TGTGCCAGCTCACCACCGGAGGTAATAGCGGGAGGGGGGTCCAAAAACATTCAGTACTTC. It encodes CASSPPEVIAGGGSKNIQYF.

The chain links TRBV6-5 to TRBJ1-3; possibly TRBD1 for D (5 bases). The V and J ends lost 4 bases and 3 bases respectively, with 16 bases between them. CDR3 length: 16 amino acids. Looked up from germline, CDR1 is MNHEY and CDR2 is SVGAGI. CDR3 coding DNA: TGTGCCAGCAGTTTCGCAGGGTATAGGAGTGGAAACACCATATATTTT. Amino acids: CASSFAGYRSGNTIYF.

The rearrangement links TRBV19 to TRBJ2-1; 13 nucleotides align to TRBD2. The CDR3 runs 15 residues. Germline values: CDR1 LNHDA, CDR2 SQIVND (reference sequence). With 4 bases clipped from V and 14 bases from J, the junction kept 11 bases outside the gene matches. CDR3 in amino acids: CASSTGTSGAQKEFF. The CDR3 DNA reads as TGTGCCAGTAGTACCGGGACTAGCGGGGCCCAGAAGGAGTTCTTC.

The gene calls are TRBV2 and TRBJ2-1; possibly TRBD1 for D (7 bases). The CDR3 spans 14 residues. V was trimmed by 8 bases and J by 4 bases, leaving 15 bases between them. Germline-derived CDR1 and CDR2 are SNHLY and FYNNEI. DNA of the CDR3: TGTGCCAGCCTATGGAGGGACAGATACAATGAGCAGTTCTTC. This sequence encodes CASLWRDRYNEQFF.